The clone carrying this T cell receptor (beta chain) was counted many times. The second PCR ran about 6 to 11 cycles with a sample-barcoded 5' primer and J-beta primers. Researchers report that each sample yielded at least 3 million CDR3-containing paired-end reads. TCRdb processed the 5' RACE reads anew with MiXCR; each CDR3 protein has one entry. The profile shows around 900,000 distinct CDR3 sequences, roughly 26% of them singletons. The entry originates in a study of blood T cells in healthy people across ages. Overall study: Capturing about one barcoded beta molecule per two T cells was achieved by template switching.

The ends were cut back, 1 base at V and 0 bases at J, with 13 bases in the middle. The CDR3 spans 17 residues. Germline V CDR1 and CDR2: SGHTA, FQGNSA. Sequenced sample: blood. The sequence was collected from a woman aged 80 or over in good health. This chain uses TRBV7-2 with TRBJ1-5, with a tentative D call TRBD1 (5 bases). CDR3 in DNA: TGTGCCAGCAGCTTAGTAAGTGGGGGGAGTAGCAATCAGCCCCAGCATTTT. As protein: CASSLVSGGSSNQPQHF.